This TCR beta chain was captured by sequencing in a study of blood T cell repertoires in COVID-19. Turning to the study itself: From the United States, Italy and Spain came samples of acute and convalescent COVID-19. Sources were T cells, B-cell-depleted T cells, or PBMCs; the material itself was cDNA or gDNA.

Produced via immunoSEQ multiplex PCR; TCRdb's table is partial and in-frame only. The profile shows approximately 77,000 clones, 70% to 90% of them singletons. Germline V lookup: CDR1 DFQATT, CDR2 SNEGSKA (reference sequence). The CDR3 is made up of 11 amino acids. The chain is built from TRBV20-1 and TRBJ2-3; a possible D gene is TRBD2 (6 bases). This TCR came from a man over 45 with active COVID-19. The material sequenced was peripheral blood. The CDR3: CLGGGGDTQYF. The CDR3 DNA is TGCCTGGGGGGTGGTGGAGATACGCAGTATTTT.